This T cell receptor beta chain was sequenced for a study of T cells in Graves' hyperthyroidism and ophthalmopathy. Study details: Before treatment of any kind, peripheral blood was taken at initial diagnosis.

Deletions cut 2 bases from V and 1 base from J, with 14 bases between. Per germline, CDR1 SGHNT and CDR2 YENEEA. The CDR3 spans 16 residues. Any patient presenting with uncontrolled infection, other autoimmune disease, pregnancy or lactation was left out. Diagnosing involved the use of clinical symptoms, serum thyroxine and TRAb, thyroid ultrasound and orbital computed tomography. Isolation of PBMCs was performed on roughly 9 ml fresh peripheral blood. From RNA transcripts, TCR beta CDR3 regions were amplified. HTBI primers drove first-round RT-PCR of the TCR CDR3. TCRdb reanalysed the multiplex PCR reads using MiXCR and keeps one entry per CDR3 protein. The table has under 250,000 distinct CDR3 sequences, about a sixth seen once. This clonotype was counted many times.

This TCR was recovered from a man in his forties or fifties with Graves' hyperthyroidism. The sequenced material came from blood. J is TRBJ2-5 and V is TRBV11-3; no clear D. The CDR3 sequence is CASSLFPNGAQETQYF. For the CDR3, the DNA is TGTGCCAGCAGCTTATTTCCAAACGGAGCCCAAGAGACCCAGTACTTC.